The T cell receptor beta chain under discussion was sequenced for a study of blood T cell repertoires in COVID-19. Looking at the study overall: Some COVID-19 samples were acute and others convalescent; all came from the United States, Italy and Spain. T cells, B-cell-depleted T cells, or PBMCs provided the cDNA or gDNA that served as material.

Original methodology: Nucleated cell counts were estimated from reference gene primer amplification. Here immunoSEQ multiplex PCR was the method, and the copy in TCRdb shows in-frame clones only, minus some. Clone size and the V and J calls come from that table; the DNA yielded D and trimming. The table records about 250,000 clones, around four fifths of them present only once. Trimming left V 1 base short and J 8 bases short, with 14 bases between. Germline V lookup: CDR1 SNHLY, CDR2 FYNNEI. This CDR3 is built from 14 residues. The chain is built from TRBV2 and TRBJ1-2; D uncertain. Sequencing was carried out using peripheral blood. This TCR was recovered from a man older than 75 with acute or convalescent COVID-19. CDR3: CASSEVIRRGGYTF. CDR3 coding DNA: TGTGCCAGCAGTGAAGTCATCAGGAGAGGGGGCTACACCTTC.